One sample yielded the 5 T cell receptor beta chains listed below, sequenced in a study of cytomegalovirus exposure and HLA in healthy donors. PCR used 60 Vbeta primers and 13 Jbeta primers. Generated by immunoSEQ multiplex PCR, the TCRdb table keeps only in-frame clones and is missing some. Counted here are 100,000 to 150,000 clones, about 80% occurring once; the ten biggest clones make up about 1.8%. Source material: PBMCs. The receptors stem from a woman aged 45-65 years in good health and CMV-seronegative.

The gene calls are TRBV2 and TRBJ1-5; D may be TRBD1 (5 bases). Germline CDR1 SNHLY, CDR2 FYNNEI. This CDR3 has 15 amino acids. V was pared by 6 bases and J by 0 bases, with 12 bases between. In nucleotides, the CDR3 is TGTGCCAGCAGCGGCCGGGGGTATAGCAATCAGCCCCAGCATTTT. Translation: CASSGRGYSNQPQHF.

This clone has just a few counts. CDR3 sequence: CASSQRPGNTEAFF. In DNA, the CDR3 is TGTGCCAGCAGTCAAAGACCAGGGAACACTGAAGCTTTCTTT. V and J are TRBV6-5 and TRBJ1-1; no firm D call. The CDR3 is made up of 14 amino acids. Trimming stripped 5 bases from V and 1 base from J, with 11 bases between. The germline CDR1 and CDR2 sequences are MNHEY and SVGAGI.

This clone was recorded once. The rearrangement joins TRBV9 to TRBJ1-1, with TRBD1 identical over 10 bases. The CDR3 sequence is 14 residues long. V lost 4 bases to trimming and J lost 11 bases; unmatched junction nucleotides: 11. Per the germline V gene, CDR1 is SGDLS and CDR2 is YYNGEE. CDR3 loop: CASSPGQGNGWAFF. The DNA for the CDR3 is TGTGCCAGCAGCCCGGGACAGGGGAATGGATGGGCTTTCTTT.

V is TRBV19 and J is TRBJ1-5, with no clear D. V gave up 3 bases and J gave up 11 bases, with 8 bases separating them. The germline CDR1 and CDR2 sequences are LNHDA and SQIVND (reference sequence). The length of the CDR3 is 11 residues. CDR3 nucleotide sequence: TGTGCCAGTAGTATCAGTTCGACCCAGCATTTT. Translating gives CASSISSTQHF.

The chain couples TRBV7-8 to TRBJ1-5; tentative D call: TRBD1 (6 bases). The CDR3 contains 16 residues. Per germline, CDR1 SGHVS and CDR2 FQNEAQ. Trimming removed 6 bases at V and 6 bases at J, with 21 bases between. The CDR3 nucleotides are TGTGCCAGCAGTTGGGTGGGGGGGCGCGATCTTCAGCCCCAGCATTTT. It codes for CASSWVGGRDLQPQHF.